These T cell receptor beta chains were read from a single sample in a study of T cells in Graves' hyperthyroidism and ophthalmopathy. TCRdb passed the multiplex PCR reads through MiXCR, listing each CDR3 protein once. The repertoire holds under 750,000 distinct CDR3 sequences, with roughly a sixth as singletons. Sequencing input: blood. These receptors all stem from a woman aged 50 to 60 with Graves' hyperthyroidism that later progressed to Graves' ophthalmopathy. Both conserved end residues are part of each CDR3. Each record gives: CDR3 DNA, CDR3 protein, clone size, V gene, J gene, D gene. D genes are given only for firm matches. Clone size, where shown, is once, few, many, or a class for clones that have expanded.

CDR3 DNA: TGTGCCAGCACCGGAGGGAGCTCTGGAAACACCATATATTTT
CDR3 protein: CASTGGSSGNTIYF
clone size: many
V gene: TRBV3-1
J gene: TRBJ1-3
D gene: .

CDR3 DNA: TGCAGTGCTAATACACGGTCCTTGGGCTATGAAAAACTGTTTTTT
CDR3 protein: CSANTRSLGYEKLFF
clone size: once
V gene: TRBV20-1
J gene: TRBJ1-4
D gene: .

CDR3 DNA: TGTGCCAGCTCACCAGGCGTCAGACTGAACACTGAAGCTTTCTTT
CDR3 protein: CASSPGVRLNTEAFF
clone size: many
V gene: TRBV18
J gene: TRBJ1-1
D gene: .

CDR3 DNA: TGTGCCAGCAGTCCCAATCTCTCTGAAGCTTTCTTT
CDR3 protein: CASSPNLSEAFF
clone size: .
V gene: TRBV28
J gene: TRBJ1-1
D gene: .

CDR3 DNA: TGTGCCAGCAGTGAATTCGGGGGGGACAGCAACTCCTATGGCTACACCTTC
CDR3 protein: CASSEFGGDSNSYGYTF
clone size: few
V gene: TRBV6-1
J gene: TRBJ1-2
D gene: TRBD1

CDR3 DNA: TGTGCCAGCTTCAGAGGGGCAAGCTCCTACGAGCAGTACTTC
CDR3 protein: CASFRGASSYEQYF
clone size: many
V gene: TRBV5-5
J gene: TRBJ2-7
D gene: .

CDR3 DNA: TGTGCCAGTAGGTCCCTGGGGGGAGGCACCTACAATGAGCAGTTCTTC
CDR3 protein: CASRSLGGGTYNEQFF
clone size: .
V gene: TRBV19
J gene: TRBJ2-1
D gene: .

CDR3 DNA: TGTGCCAGCAGCTTTCTCTTCGGGACTAGCGATCGCTCCTACAATGAGCAGTTCTTC
CDR3 protein: CASSFLFGTSDRSYNEQFF
clone size: many
V gene: TRBV7-9
J gene: TRBJ2-1
D gene: TRBD2

CDR3 DNA: TGCGCCAGCAGCTTGAAGGGGGAGACAGGTTCTTATAGCAATCAGCCCCAGCATTTT
CDR3 protein: CASSLKGETGSYSNQPQHF
clone size: few
V gene: TRBV5-1
J gene: TRBJ1-5
D gene: .

CDR3 DNA: TGTGCCAGCAGCTTAAAACAGGGTGGGCTCCCTGAAGCTTTCTTT
CDR3 protein: CASSLKQGGLPEAFF
clone size: many
V gene: TRBV7-2
J gene: TRBJ1-1
D gene: .

CDR3 DNA: TGTGCCAGCAGTTCCCCGGGGCCCCGTACAGATACGCAGTATTTT
CDR3 protein: CASSSPGPRTDTQYF
clone size: few
V gene: TRBV27
J gene: TRBJ2-3
D gene: .

CDR3 DNA: TGTGCCAGCACCCTAGGCAGGGGGTCCACTGAAGCTTTCTTT
CDR3 protein: CASTLGRGSTEAFF
clone size: many
V gene: TRBV12-3/TRBV12-4
J gene: TRBJ1-1
D gene: TRBD1

CDR3 DNA: TGTGCCTGGAGTGAACAGGGGCGCGGTGAGCAGTTCTTC
CDR3 protein: CAWSEQGRGEQFF
clone size: many
V gene: TRBV30
J gene: TRBJ2-1
D gene: TRBD1

CDR3 DNA: TGTGCCTGGCGCGTGAACACTGAAGCTTTCTTT
CDR3 protein: CAWRVNTEAFF
clone size: many
V gene: TRBV30
J gene: TRBJ1-1
D gene: .

CDR3 DNA: TGTGCCAGCAGCCTCCGGGCACCCATGAACACTGAAGCTTTCTTT
CDR3 protein: CASSLRAPMNTEAFF
clone size: .
V gene: TRBV7-9
J gene: TRBJ1-1
D gene: .

CDR3 DNA: TGTGCCAGCAGCCTCTCTCCGGGAGAAGAGACCCAGTACTTC
CDR3 protein: CASSLSPGEETQYF
clone size: many
V gene: TRBV3-1
J gene: TRBJ2-5
D gene: .

CDR3 DNA: TGTGCCAGCAGTGAAGCGGGGGTGAACTATGGCTACACCTTC
CDR3 protein: CASSEAGVNYGYTF
clone size: few
V gene: TRBV6-1
J gene: TRBJ1-2
D gene: .

CDR3 DNA: TGCAGTGCCCGATTGGGGGGAGGGGAGACCCAGTACTTC
CDR3 protein: CSARLGGGETQYF
clone size: .
V gene: TRBV20-1
J gene: TRBJ2-5
D gene: TRBD2

CDR3 DNA: TGTGCCAGCAGCCCCGGGATCTACGAGCAGTACTTC
CDR3 protein: CASSPGIYEQYF
clone size: once
V gene: TRBV7-9
J gene: TRBJ2-7
D gene: .

CDR3 DNA: TGTGCCAGCAGCCAAGGACTCGCGACCTGGGTTACTAGCACAGATACGCAGTATTTT
CDR3 protein: CASSQGLATWVTSTDTQYF
clone size: many
V gene: TRBV11-2
J gene: TRBJ2-3
D gene: .

CDR3 DNA: TGCGCCAGCAGCCTAACCGGACGGAGGGATGGCTACACCTTC
CDR3 protein: CASSLTGRRDGYTF
clone size: .
V gene: TRBV4-1
J gene: TRBJ1-2
D gene: .

CDR3 DNA: TGCAGTGTTAGCGGGGGGAACCAAGAGACCCAGTACTTC
CDR3 protein: CSVSGGNQETQYF
clone size: .
V gene: TRBV20-1
J gene: TRBJ2-5
D gene: TRBD2

CDR3 DNA: TGTGCCAGCAGCTTATCGGAGGGGGCGGCGAAAGAGACCCAGTACTTC
CDR3 protein: CASSLSEGAAKETQYF
clone size: many
V gene: TRBV7-8
J gene: TRBJ2-5
D gene: .

CDR3 DNA: TGTGCCAGCAGCCAAGCAGGAGGAGGGTTCACAGATACGCAGTATTTT
CDR3 protein: CASSQAGGGFTDTQYF
clone size: many
V gene: TRBV3-1
J gene: TRBJ2-3
D gene: .

CDR3 DNA: TGTGCCAGTAATTGGAAACAGGGAGGGACCGGGGAGCTGTTTTTT
CDR3 protein: CASNWKQGGTGELFF
clone size: .
V gene: TRBV19
J gene: TRBJ2-2
D gene: .

CDR3 DNA: TGTGCCATCCTAAGGCCGAACACTGAAGCTTTCTTT
CDR3 protein: CAILRPNTEAFF
clone size: .
V gene: TRBV7-9
J gene: TRBJ1-1
D gene: .

CDR3 DNA: TGTGCCAGCAGCCAAGGGACTAGCGGGACCTACGAGCAGTACTTC
CDR3 protein: CASSQGTSGTYEQYF
clone size: many
V gene: TRBV3-1
J gene: TRBJ2-7
D gene: TRBD2

CDR3 DNA: TGCAGTGTTGGTAGCGGGGGGGCCAATGAGCAGTTCTTC
CDR3 protein: CSVGSGGANEQFF
clone size: many
V gene: TRBV20-1
J gene: TRBJ2-1
D gene: TRBD2

CDR3 DNA: TGTGCCAGCACCCCAGGGTTTGGCTACACCTTC
CDR3 protein: CASTPGFGYTF
clone size: .
V gene: TRBV6-2/TRBV6-3
J gene: TRBJ1-2
D gene: .

CDR3 DNA: TGTGCCAGCAGTGACGCCGGGACTCAAGCTAATGAAAAACTGTTTTTT
CDR3 protein: CASSDAGTQANEKLFF
clone size: .
V gene: TRBV6-1
J gene: TRBJ1-4
D gene: .

CDR3 DNA: TGTGCCAGCAGACCCGACACAGGGGTAGGTACTGAAGCTTTCTTT
CDR3 protein: CASRPDTGVGTEAFF
clone size: few
V gene: TRBV6-1
J gene: TRBJ1-1
D gene: TRBD1

CDR3 DNA: TGTGCCAGCAGTTCGATCCACCAAGGCGGCACAGATACGCAGTATTTT
CDR3 protein: CASSSIHQGGTDTQYF
clone size: .
V gene: TRBV5-6
J gene: TRBJ2-3
D gene: .

CDR3 DNA: TGTGCCAGCAGAGGCACGGCGGGAGATTCACCCCTCCACTTT
CDR3 protein: CASRGTAGDSPLHF
clone size: many
V gene: TRBV2
J gene: TRBJ1-6
D gene: .

CDR3 DNA: TGCAGTGCTAGAGTGGGGGCGCCCGAAAACCGATATGGCTACACCTTC
CDR3 protein: CSARVGAPENRYGYTF
clone size: many
V gene: TRBV20-1
J gene: TRBJ1-2
D gene: .

CDR3 DNA: TGTGCCAGCAGCCGGATACCAACCGTCTATGGCTACACCTTC
CDR3 protein: CASSRIPTVYGYTF
clone size: many
V gene: TRBV3-1
J gene: TRBJ1-2
D gene: .

CDR3 DNA: TGTGCCACCGGGCCCTACGGGGAGACCCAGTACTTC
CDR3 protein: CATGPYGETQYF
clone size: .
V gene: TRBV12-3/TRBV12-4
J gene: TRBJ2-5
D gene: .

CDR3 DNA: TGTGCCAGCAGGTCAACAACGAACAATCAGCCCCAGCATTTT
CDR3 protein: CASRSTTNNQPQHF
clone size: many
V gene: TRBV7-9
J gene: TRBJ1-5
D gene: .

CDR3 DNA: TGTGCCAGCAGGAGGGGAGACCAAGGGACAGATACGCAGTATTTT
CDR3 protein: CASRRGDQGTDTQYF
clone size: .
V gene: TRBV2
J gene: TRBJ2-3
D gene: .

CDR3 DNA: TGCGCCAGCAGCCCTCTAAGTACCGGGGCACCGAACACCGGGGAGCTGTTTTTT
CDR3 protein: CASSPLSTGAPNTGELFF
clone size: many
V gene: TRBV4-1
J gene: TRBJ2-2
D gene: .

CDR3 DNA: TGCAGTGCTAGGGACCTCCGGGGGAGCTCCTACAATGAGCAGTTCTTC
CDR3 protein: CSARDLRGSSYNEQFF
clone size: .
V gene: TRBV20-1
J gene: TRBJ2-1
D gene: .